The present T cell receptor (beta chain) was sequenced within a study of blood T cell repertoires in COVID-19. About the research overall: From T cells, B-cell-depleted T cells, or PBMCs came the material, which was cDNA or gDNA.

Assay used: immunoSEQ multiplex PCR; TCRdb lists only in-frame clones, some missing. The sample lists hundreds of thousands of clones; around 86% were seen once. The CDR3 sequence is 15 residues long. Germline V gene data show CDR1 as KGHDR and CDR2 as SFDVKD. With 5 bases clipped from V and 4 bases from J, the junction kept 9 bases outside the gene matches. The clonotype comes from a woman aged 25 to 39 who had recovered from COVID-19. Sequencing input: peripheral blood. The chain employs TRBV24-1 and TRBJ2-5; TRBD2 matches at 7 bases. The CDR3 sequence is CATSGAGNSGETQYF. CDR3 bases: TGTGCCACCAGTGGAGCGGGGAATAGTGGAGAGACCCAGTACTTC.